Listed below are T cell receptor beta chains from one sample, sequenced in a study of blood T cell repertoires in COVID-19. Clones were sequenced by immunoSEQ multiplex PCR, and TCRdb holds only the in-frame ones, with some missing. The sample contains about 400,000 clones, about 89% of which appear only once. Sequencing was performed on peripheral blood. The receptors derive from a middle-aged man with acute or convalescent COVID-19. Each CDR3 is given with its conserved first and last residue. The D gene is left open where the match is weak. Rows give clone size only sometimes, using once, few, many, or a class for an expanded clone.

cdr3_aa	cdr3_nt	cdr3_length	j_call	clone_size	d_call	v_call
CASSYFDRGSYGYTF	TGTGCCAGCAGTTACTTCGACAGGGGCTCCTATGGCTACACCTTC	15	TRBJ1-2	NA	TRBD1	TRBV6-2/TRBV6-3
CASSQKKGAEGTGELFF	TGCGCCAGCAGTCAAAAAAAGGGGGCTGAGGGGACCGGGGAGCTGTTTTTT	17	TRBJ2-2	NA	TRBD1	TRBV23-1
CASSSLAGGYNEQFF	TGTGCCAGCAGCTCTCTAGCGGGGGGTTACAATGAGCAGTTCTTC	15	TRBJ2-1	once	TRBD2	TRBV5-4
CASSLKLGGARTQYF	TGTGCCAGCAGTTTAAAGCTAGGGGGGGCCAGGACCCAGTACTTC	15	TRBJ2-5	once	NA	TRBV27
CASSKGSGSRGHCSNSVGTDTQYF	TGTGCCAGCAGCAAAGGTAGCGGGAGTCGGGGTCATTGCTCGAACTCCGTGGGCACAGATACGCAGTATTTT	24	TRBJ2-3	NA	NA	TRBV21-1
CASSWTPGGAMNTEAFF	TGCGCCAGCAGCTGGACGCCCGGGGGGGCTATGAACACTGAAGCTTTCTTT	17	TRBJ1-1	NA	NA	TRBV5-1
CASSQRRPGYNEQFF	TGCGCCAGCAGTCAAAGACGACCGGGGTACAATGAGCAGTTCTTC	15	TRBJ2-1	NA	NA	TRBV23-1
CASSPRDRVSYGYTF	TGTGCCAGCAGCCCAAGGGACAGGGTCAGCTATGGCTACACCTTC	15	TRBJ1-2	NA	TRBD1	TRBV5-4
CASSFLVPGLAGTDTQYF	TGTGCCAGCAGTTTTCTCGTACCGGGACTAGCGGGCACAGATACGCAGTATTTT	18	TRBJ2-3	once	TRBD2	TRBV27
CASSVGGGDEQYF	TGTGCCAGCAGCGTAGGTGGAGGGGACGAGCAGTACTTC	13	TRBJ2-7	NA	NA	TRBV9
CAWSDNRPMQYF	TGTGCCTGGAGCGACAATCGGCCGATGCAGTACTTC	12	TRBJ2-7	NA	NA	TRBV30
CASSGGQQLHF	TGTGCCAGCAGTGGGGGGCAACAGCTCCACTTT	11	TRBJ1-6	NA	NA	TRBV25-1
CASSLLGANAGELFF	TGCGCCAGCAGCTTATTAGGGGCTAACGCCGGGGAGCTGTTTTTT	15	TRBJ2-2	NA	NA	TRBV5-1
CASSVLSVGTAAYEQYF	TGTGCCAGCAGTGTCCTATCGGTTGGGACAGCGGCCTACGAGCAGTACTTC	17	TRBJ2-7	NA	TRBD1	TRBV6-1
CASSIVAGIEQPQHF	TGTGCCAGTAGTATAGTTGCGGGGATAGAGCAGCCCCAGCATTTT	15	TRBJ1-5	NA	NA	TRBV19
CASSGSGRYNSPLHF	TGTGCCAGTAGTGGATCAGGGAGGTATAATTCACCCCTCCACTTT	15	TRBJ1-6	NA	NA	TRBV19
CASSPSPVEATNYGYTF	TGTGCCAGCAGCCCGTCGCCAGTGGAGGCGACTAACTATGGCTACACCTTC	17	TRBJ1-2	NA	NA	TRBV3-1/TRBV3-2
CASSPRTVGNIQYF	TGCGCCAGCAGCCCAAGGACAGTGGGCAACATTCAGTACTTC	14	TRBJ2-4	once	NA	TRBV5-1
CSVVEGGGTEAFF	TGCAGCGTTGTGGAGGGAGGGGGCACTGAAGCTTTCTTT	13	TRBJ1-1	once	NA	TRBV29-1
CASSLSPGDTEAFF	TGTGCCAGCAGTTTAAGTCCAGGGGACACTGAAGCTTTCTTT	14	TRBJ1-1	few	NA	TRBV28
CASSRLAGAGGEQFF	TGTGCCAGTAGTAGATTAGCGGGGGCAGGGGGTGAGCAGTTCTTC	15	TRBJ2-1	NA	TRBD2	TRBV19
CASSARGSVTEAFF	TGCGCCAGCAGTGCTCGGGGTTCGGTGACTGAAGCTTTCTTT	14	TRBJ1-1	NA	NA	TRBV5-1
CASSPRAVGRGRYEQYF	TGTGCCAGCAGCCCCCGGGCAGTGGGCAGGGGGCGGTACGAGCAGTACTTC	17	TRBJ2-7	NA	TRBD1	TRBV7-6
CASREDSYSGNTIYF	TGTGCCAGCAGGGAGGACAGTTACTCTGGAAACACCATATATTTT	15	TRBJ1-3	NA	NA	TRBV2
CAISVLASSTDTQYF	TGTGCCATCAGTGTGCTAGCTTCTAGCACAGATACGCAGTATTTT	15	TRBJ2-3	NA	NA	TRBV10-3
CASSDYGTDYGYTF	TGTGCCAGCAGCGACTACGGGACAGACTATGGCTACACCTTC	14	TRBJ1-2	NA	TRBD1	TRBV11-1
CASSKRNRAYSNQPQHF	TGTGCTAGCAGCAAAAGAAACAGGGCTTATAGCAATCAGCCCCAGCATTTT	17	TRBJ1-5	NA	NA	TRBV7-7
CASSIGTSVSTDTQYF	TGTGCCAGCAGCATTGGGACTAGCGTTAGCACAGATACGCAGTATTTT	16	TRBJ2-3	NA	TRBD2	TRBV7-8
CASRSQTSGPDTQYF	TGTGCCAGCAGGTCCCAAACTAGCGGACCGGATACGCAGTATTTT	15	TRBJ2-3	NA	TRBD2	TRBV6-5
CASRWTGRLQETQYF	TGTGCCAGCCGGTGGACAGGGAGGCTCCAAGAGACCCAGTACTTC	15	TRBJ2-5	NA	TRBD1	TRBV11-2
CSVAGTGGQPQHF	TGCAGCGTCGCCGGGACAGGGGGTCAGCCCCAGCATTTT	13	TRBJ1-5	once	TRBD1	TRBV29-1
CAISAMVEQFF	TGTGCCATCAGCGCGATGGTTGAGCAGTTCTTC	11	TRBJ2-1	NA	NA	TRBV10-3
CASSLEGTQYF	TGTGCCAGCAGTTTGGAGGGGACGCAGTATTTT	11	TRBJ2-3	once	NA	TRBV12-3/TRBV12-4
CASSIYFAYEQYF	TGTGCCAGTAGTATCTACTTCGCCTACGAGCAGTACTTC	13	TRBJ2-7	NA	NA	TRBV19
CASSPMTSVVYTDTQYF	TGTGCCAGCTCACCGATGACTAGCGTAGTCTACACAGATACGCAGTATTTT	17	TRBJ2-3	NA	TRBD2	TRBV18
CASSLDRGPYTEAFF	TGCGCCAGCAGCTTGGACAGGGGACCGTACACTGAAGCTTTCTTT	15	TRBJ1-1	NA	TRBD1	TRBV5-1
CASRQWTDNTEAFF	TGTGCCAGCAGACAGTGGACAGACAACACTGAAGCTTTCTTT	14	TRBJ1-1	once	NA	TRBV6-5
CASSLEISINTGELFF	TGTGCCAGCAGCTTAGAGATAAGCATTAACACCGGGGAGCTGTTTTTT	16	TRBJ2-2	NA	NA	TRBV11-2
CASSPQQGNTEAFF	TGTGCCAGCAGCCCCCAACAGGGGAACACTGAAGCTTTCTTT	14	TRBJ1-1	NA	NA	TRBV3-1/TRBV3-2
CASSVSGDGYTF	TGTGCCAGCAGTGTGTCAGGGGATGGCTACACCTTC	12	TRBJ1-2	NA	NA	TRBV2
CASSLGRANTEAFF	TGCGCCAGCAGCTTAGGCAGGGCTAACACTGAAGCTTTCTTT	14	TRBJ1-1	NA	NA	TRBV5-1
CASSVRTDGELFF	TGTGCCAGCAGCGTTCGGACTGACGGGGAGCTGTTTTTT	13	TRBJ2-2	NA	NA	TRBV2
CASSSSGLYGYTF	TGTGCCAGCAGTTCCTCGGGACTGTATGGCTACACCTTC	13	TRBJ1-2	NA	NA	TRBV27
CASSLWYGLAGTNTGELFF	TGTGCCAGCAGTTTGTGGTATGGACTAGCGGGAACGAACACCGGGGAGCTGTTTTTT	19	TRBJ2-2	NA	TRBD2	TRBV27
CASSLALTGYGYTF	TGTGCCAGCAGCTTAGCGCTCACAGGGTATGGCTACACCTTC	14	TRBJ1-2	NA	NA	TRBV7-9
CASSVTGQSYNSPLHF	TGTGCCAGTAGTGTAACGGGACAGTCCTATAATTCACCCCTCCACTTT	16	TRBJ1-6	NA	TRBD1	TRBV19
CASSIGQGAPGELFF	TGTGCCAGTAGTATAGGGCAGGGGGCCCCCGGGGAGCTGTTTTTT	15	TRBJ2-2	NA	TRBD1	TRBV19
CASSQKTGNTEAFF	TGTGCCAGCAGCCAGAAGACAGGGAACACTGAAGCTTTCTTT	14	TRBJ1-1	NA	NA	TRBV4-2
CASSDVDRANYGYTF	TGTGCCAGCAGTGACGTGGACAGGGCCAACTATGGCTACACCTTC	15	TRBJ1-2	NA	TRBD1	TRBV2
CSVWTGQNTEAFF	TGCAGCGTGTGGACAGGCCAGAACACTGAAGCTTTCTTT	13	TRBJ1-1	NA	TRBD1	TRBV29-1
CASSLGASGAYEQYF	TGTGCCAGCAGTTTAGGGGCTAGCGGGGCGTACGAGCAGTACTTC	15	TRBJ2-7	NA	TRBD2	TRBV27
CASSQGGDPAFF	TGTGCCAGCAGCCAGGGAGGAGACCCAGCTTTCTTT	12	TRBJ1-1	NA	NA	TRBV4-2
CASSQATGVSSPLHF	TGCGCCAGCAGCCAGGCGACAGGGGTAAGCTCACCCCTCCACTTT	15	TRBJ1-6	few	TRBD1	TRBV4-3
CASSQNRAAPYEQYF	TGTGCCAGCAGCCAAAACAGGGCGGCTCCCTACGAGCAGTACTTC	15	TRBJ2-7	NA	NA	TRBV14
CASSLSGTGGYEQYF	TGTGCCAGCAGCTTATCAGGGACAGGGGGCTACGAGCAGTACTTC	15	TRBJ2-7	NA	TRBD1	TRBV11-2
CASSLTSGKYNEQFF	TGTGCCAGCAGCTTGACTAGCGGGAAATACAATGAGCAGTTCTTC	15	TRBJ2-1	NA	TRBD2	TRBV11-3
CAWTAGAKNIQYF	TGTGCCTGGACAGCGGGGGCCAAAAACATTCAGTACTTC	13	TRBJ2-4	NA	TRBD2	TRBV30
CASTGRGFPEQFF	TGTGCCAGCACCGGACGAGGGTTTCCTGAGCAGTTCTTC	13	TRBJ2-1	NA	NA	TRBV3-1/TRBV3-2